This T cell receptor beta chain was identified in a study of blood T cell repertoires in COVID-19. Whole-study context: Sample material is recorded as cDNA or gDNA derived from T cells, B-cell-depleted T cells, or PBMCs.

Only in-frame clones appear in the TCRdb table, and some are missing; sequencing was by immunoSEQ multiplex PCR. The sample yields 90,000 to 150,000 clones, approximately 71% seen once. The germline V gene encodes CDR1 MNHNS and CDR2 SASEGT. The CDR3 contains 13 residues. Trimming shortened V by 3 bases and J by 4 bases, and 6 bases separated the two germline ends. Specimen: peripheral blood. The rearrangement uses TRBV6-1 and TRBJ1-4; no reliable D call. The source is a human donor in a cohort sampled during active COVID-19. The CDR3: CASSDGLNEKLFF. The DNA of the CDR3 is TGTGCCAGCAGTGATGGACTTAATGAAAAACTGTTTTTT.